A single sample is the source of the 9 T cell receptor beta chains below, sequenced in a study of control samples from healthy donors and cancer patients. The protocol was immunoSEQ multiplex PCR, while the TCRdb copy is restricted to in-frame clones and leaves out a portion. Altogether 150,000 or so clones are present, around 92% being singletons, with the ten largest covering about 2.2%. The sample consisted of blood. All receptors come from a woman between 45 and 65 years old in good health.

The chain has TRBV11-2 and TRBJ1-1, with unresolved D. V lost 2 bases, J lost 5 bases, and 15 bases lay in between. The CDR3 extends over 15 amino acids. Germline values: CDR1 SGHAT, CDR2 FQNNGV. CDR3 protein: CASSLSTGDRTEAFF. The DNA for the CDR3 is TGTGCCAGCAGCTTATCAACTGGGGATAGGACTGAAGCTTTCTTT.

The rearrangement uses TRBV27 and TRBJ1-5; D is undetermined. This CDR3 is built from 13 residues. Germline V gives CDR1 MNHEY, CDR2 SMNVEV (reference sequence). V shed 2 bases and J shed 3 bases, with 5 bases lying between them. The DNA of the CDR3 is TGTGCCAGCAGTTTAAGGGCCAATCAGCCCCAGCATTTT. It codes for CASSLRANQPQHF.

The chain is built from TRBV5-6 and TRBJ1-2; no firm D call. Germline CDR1 reads SGHDT; CDR2 reads YYEEEE. Trimming stripped 5 bases from V and 7 bases from J, with 9 bases between. The CDR3 length is 11 residues. CDR3 DNA sequence: TGTGCCAGCAGGTCGGACGCTGGCTACACCTTC. Its protein is CASRSDAGYTF. The entire variable domain, with the rest obtained from reference TRBV5-6 and TRBJ1-2, is as follows: DAGVTQSPTHLIKTRGQQVTLRCSPKSGHDTVSWYQQALGQGPQFIFQYYEEEERQRGNFPDRFSGHQFPNYSSELNVNALLLGDSALYLCASRSDAGYTFGSGTRLTVV.

The V call is TRBV2, the J call TRBJ1-3; D remains unclear. This CDR3 has 12 residues. Deletions cut 4 bases from V and 5 bases from J, with 6 bases between. Germline CDR1 SNHLY, CDR2 FYNNEI. The CDR3 protein is CASSGKRNTIYF. DNA of the CDR3: TGTGCCAGCAGTGGAAAGAGAAACACCATATATTTT.

The J gene is TRBJ2-7, the V gene TRBV29-1; D may be TRBD1 (6 bases). This CDR3 has 12 amino acids. CDR1 is SQVTM, CDR2 ANQGSEA, per germline. V was clipped by 7 bases and J by 3 bases, with 13 bases between them. In DNA form, the CDR3 reads TGCAGCGGATTGGACAGCCGCTACGAGCAGTACTTC. Protein: CSGLDSRYEQYF.

The gene calls are TRBV7-8 and TRBJ1-6; D might be TRBD1 (5 bases). Germline V lookup: CDR1 SGHVS, CDR2 FQNEAQ. This CDR3 comprises 19 residues. V gave up 2 bases and J gave up 0 bases, with 17 bases separating them. Here the CDR3 reads CASSLSRQPRSSYNSPLHF. In DNA form, the CDR3 reads TGTGCCAGCAGCTTATCCCGACAGCCAAGGAGCTCCTATAATTCACCCCTCCACTTT.

The chain has TRBV7-2 and TRBJ1-4, with 8 bases lining up with TRBD1. The CDR3 is 15 amino acids. Germline trimming cut 5 bases from V and 7 bases from J; bases unmatched to any gene: 9. In germline, CDR1 is SGHTA, CDR2 FQGNSA. The CDR3 sequence: CASSLRTGSGEKLFF. CDR3 bases: TGTGCCAGCAGCCTCCGGACAGGGTCGGGTGAAAAACTGTTTTTT. Filled out from reference TRBV7-2 and TRBJ1-4, the complete variable domain reads GAGVSQSPSNKVTEKGKDVELRCDPISGHTALYWYRQSLGQGLEFLIYFQGNSAPDKSGLPSDRFSAERTGGSVSTLTIQRTQQEDSAVYLCASSLRTGSGEKLFFGSGTQLSVL.

The V and J genes are TRBV3-1 (or the pseudogene TRBV3-2) and TRBJ2-1; D unresolved. Germline V gives CDR1 LGHDT, CDR2 YNNKEL (reference sequence). V lost 0 bases and J lost 8, with 17 bases in between. This CDR3 region has 16 residues. The DNA of the CDR3 is TGTGCCAGCAGCCAAGATATGGGGTCCAAGGGCCATGAGCAGTTCTTC. It encodes CASSQDMGSKGHEQFF.

The rearrangement joins TRBV11-3 to TRBJ2-1; D remains ambiguous. The germline V and J ends were trimmed by 7 bases and 0 bases, with 13 bases remaining between them. The germline gives CDR1 SGHNT, CDR2 YENEEA. The CDR3 contains 15 residues. The CDR3 nucleotides read TGTGCCAGCACCCGTCGTCGCAGCTCCTACAATGAGCAGTTCTTC. This encodes CASTRRRSSYNEQFF.